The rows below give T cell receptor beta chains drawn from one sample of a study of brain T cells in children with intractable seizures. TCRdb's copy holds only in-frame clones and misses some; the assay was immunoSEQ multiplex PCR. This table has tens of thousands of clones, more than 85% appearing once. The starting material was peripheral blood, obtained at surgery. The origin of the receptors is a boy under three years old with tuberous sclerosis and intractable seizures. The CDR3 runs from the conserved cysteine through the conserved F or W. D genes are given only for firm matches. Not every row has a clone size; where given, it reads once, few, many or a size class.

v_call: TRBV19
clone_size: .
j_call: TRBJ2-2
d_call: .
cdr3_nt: TGTGCCAGTACCTCTACGGGGGCCGGGGAGCTGTTTTTT
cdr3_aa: CASTSTGAGELFF

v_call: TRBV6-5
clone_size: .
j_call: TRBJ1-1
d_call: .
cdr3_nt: TGTGCCAGCAGTTACTCGATTAGGGGGGGCTTCGGAGCTTTCTTT
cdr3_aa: CASSYSIRGGFGAFF

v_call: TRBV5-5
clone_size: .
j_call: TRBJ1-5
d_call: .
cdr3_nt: TGTGCCAGCAGCTTGATGGGGACGAGGGCCAATCAGCCCCAGCATTTT
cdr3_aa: CASSLMGTRANQPQHF

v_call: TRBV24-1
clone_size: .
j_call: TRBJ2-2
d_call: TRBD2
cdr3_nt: TGTGCCACCAGTGATCTAGCGGGAGTTAACACCGGGGAGCTGTTTTTT
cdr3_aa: CATSDLAGVNTGELFF

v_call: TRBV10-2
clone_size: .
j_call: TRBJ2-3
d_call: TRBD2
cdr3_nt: TGCGCCAGCTGGGGCGGGAGCTTCCTTCGAGATACGCAGTATTTT
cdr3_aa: CASWGGSFLRDTQYF

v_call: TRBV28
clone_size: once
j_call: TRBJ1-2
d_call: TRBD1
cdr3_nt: TGTGCCAGCAGTCATTGGGACAGGGTAACCTATGGCTACACCTTC
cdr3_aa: CASSHWDRVTYGYTF

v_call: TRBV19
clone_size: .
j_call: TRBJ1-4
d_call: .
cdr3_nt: TGTGCCAGTAGGGTTGCAACTAATGAAAAACTGTTTTTT
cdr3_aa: CASRVATNEKLFF

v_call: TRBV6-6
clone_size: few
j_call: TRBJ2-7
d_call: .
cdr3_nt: TGTGCCAGCAGCCCCGCGAGGGTAACCTACGAGCAGTACTTC
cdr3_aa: CASSPARVTYEQYF

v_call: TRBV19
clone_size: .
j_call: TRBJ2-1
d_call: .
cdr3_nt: TGTGCCAGTAGTATAGGGTGGACTCCCGGTGAGCAGTTCTTC
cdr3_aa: CASSIGWTPGEQFF

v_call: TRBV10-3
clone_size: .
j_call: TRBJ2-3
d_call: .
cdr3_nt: TGTGCCATCAGCTCCGGGATTATCCTGGCGGGAGATACGCAGTATTTT
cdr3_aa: CAISSGIILAGDTQYF

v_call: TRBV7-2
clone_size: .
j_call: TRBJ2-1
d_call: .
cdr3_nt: TGTGCCAGCAGTTCCCTTTCCTACAATGAGCAGTTCTTC
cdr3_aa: CASSSLSYNEQFF

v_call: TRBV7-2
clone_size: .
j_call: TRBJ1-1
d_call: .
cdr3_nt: TGTGCCAGCAGCTTATCAGGGGCGGGTAGAACTGAAGCTTTCTTT
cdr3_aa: CASSLSGAGRTEAFF

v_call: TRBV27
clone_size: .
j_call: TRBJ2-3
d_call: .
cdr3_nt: TGTGCCAGCAGTTTTTCCGGGGGGCTGGGAGATACGCAGTATTTT
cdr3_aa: CASSFSGGLGDTQYF

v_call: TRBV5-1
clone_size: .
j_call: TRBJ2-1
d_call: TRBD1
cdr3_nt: TGCGCCAGCAGCCGTCCCGGGACAGGGTCCGGCTACAATGAGCAGTTCTTC
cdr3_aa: CASSRPGTGSGYNEQFF